This T cell receptor beta chain emerged from a study of regulatory T cells in long-lasting Graves disease. This CDR3 has 14 amino acids. V dropped 6 bases and J dropped 2 bases, with 12 bases sitting between them. Investigators prepared the TCR beta libraries by applying iRepertoire HTBI primers and Arm-PCR of CDR3 regions. TCRdb re-called the multiplex PCR reads with MiXCR, one entry per CDR3 protein. The sample contains about 220,000 distinct CDR3 sequences, roughly a fifth of which appear only once. This clonotype was seen a few times. It differs at one base from a far larger clone, so likely a read error. Time point noted: newly diagnosed GD, antithyroid drugs for less than 3 months. Construction of the TCR library relied on RNA isolated from PBMCs. In addition, the sample was reused for a study of T cells in Graves' hyperthyroidism and ophthalmopathy.

This receptor was taken from a woman between 25 and 40 years old with Graves disease. This rearrangement joins TRBV12-3 or TRBV12-4 to TRBJ2-3, with D uncertain. Sequenced here: peripheral blood mononuclear cells (PBMCs), sampled at new diagnosis, from a patient treated with antithyroid drugs. The CDR3 nucleotides are TGTGCCAGCAGGTTTGACCCTGACACAGATACGCAGTATTTT. Protein product: CASRFDPDTDTQYF.